Sequencing of this T cell receptor (beta chain) was carried out in a study of blood T cells in healthy people across ages. A sample-barcoded 5' primer and a J-beta primer mix were used in a second PCR of roughly 7 to 11 cycles. TCRdb passed the 5' RACE reads through MiXCR, listing each CDR3 protein once. The table has about 1.6 million distinct CDR3 sequences, about 31% seen once. This clonotype has a handful of counts. The CDR3 is 15 amino acids. The V and J ends lost 1 base and 4 bases respectively, with 14 bases between them. The sequence came from a woman in her 30s in good health. Source material: blood. The chain employs TRBV12-3 or TRBV12-4 and TRBJ2-7; a possible D gene is TRBD1 (5 bases). The chain's CDR3 is CASSLEQGRWYEQYF. CDR3 sequence (DNA): TGTGCCAGCAGTTTAGAGCAGGGAAGGTGGTACGAGCAGTACTTC.